The subject of this entry is one TCR beta chain. The germline CDR1 and CDR2 sequences are KGHSH and LQKENI. CDR3 length: 16 residues. These data belong to a study of monozygotic twins with inflammatory bowel disease. TCRdb reprocessed the 5' RACE reads; each CDR3 protein has one entry and no DNA is given. In total, the table holds roughly 160,000 distinct CDR3 sequences. Investigators pulled total RNA out of whole blood and did not sort T cells. This clonotype originated in a human donor with ulcerative colitis or Crohn's disease, or a healthy co-twin of an affected twin (not recorded which). The rearrangement uses TRBV18 and TRBJ2-1. The material sequenced was blood. The CDR3 is CASSPPDKAGDNEQFF.